This T cell receptor (beta chain) was found in a study of beta chain features in type 1 diabetes. Isolated RNA was reverse transcribed in full, so expressed TCRB transcripts were sequenced. This table comes from immunoSEQ multiplex PCR, and its TCRdb copy is limited to in-frame clones, with some not included. The sample contains 900,000 or so clones, roughly 16% of which appear only once. Source material: naive CD4+ T cells from blood. The sequence was collected from a young woman in good health.

The CDR3 DNA reads as TGTGCCAGCAGCTTGGGTACTTCAACCTTGGACGAGCAGTACTTC. Translation gives CASSLGTSTLDEQYF. The V call is TRBV5-8, the J call TRBJ2-7; D gene uncertain. The V gene lost 0 bases and the J gene lost 5 bases, with 15 bases spanning the gap. The CDR3 loop spans 15 amino acids. CDR1 and CDR2 from the germline V gene are SGHTS and YDEGEE.